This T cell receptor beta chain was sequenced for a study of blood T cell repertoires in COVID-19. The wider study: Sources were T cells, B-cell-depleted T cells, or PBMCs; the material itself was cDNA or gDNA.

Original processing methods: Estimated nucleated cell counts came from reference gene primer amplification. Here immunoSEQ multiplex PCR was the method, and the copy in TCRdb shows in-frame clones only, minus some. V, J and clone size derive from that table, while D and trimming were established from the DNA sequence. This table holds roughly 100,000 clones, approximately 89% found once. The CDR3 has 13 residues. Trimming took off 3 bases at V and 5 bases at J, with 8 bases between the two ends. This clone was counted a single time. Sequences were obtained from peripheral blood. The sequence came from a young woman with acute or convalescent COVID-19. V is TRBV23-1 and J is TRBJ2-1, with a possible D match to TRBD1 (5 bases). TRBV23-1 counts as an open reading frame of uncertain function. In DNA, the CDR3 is TGCGCCAGCAGTCACGACAGCGACAATGAGCAGTTCTTC. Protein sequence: CASSHDSDNEQFF.